One sample yielded the 27 T cell receptor beta chains listed below, sequenced in a study of T cell responses to AZD1222 COVID-19 vaccine. Generated by immunoSEQ multiplex PCR, the TCRdb table keeps only in-frame clones and is missing some. Of around 80,000 clones listed, 90% to 95% are singletons. Source: peripheral blood, taken on day 0 of AZD1222 vaccination. These TCRs come from an adult in good health.

The chain is built from TRBV5-5 and TRBJ1-3; TRBD1 matches at 7 bases. The CDR3 covers 16 residues. Germline assignment: CDR1 SGHKS and CDR2 YYEKEE (reference sequence). Trimming cost V 1 base and J 0 bases; bases outside gene matches: 4. CDR3 DNA: TGTGCCAGCAGCTTGCCCCGGACAGGCTCTGGAAACACCATATATTTT. Translating it yields CASSLPRTGSGNTIYF.

CDR3 sequence reads: CASSLIGRGDGYTF. The CDR3 bases are TGTGCCAGCAGCTTGATAGGTCGCGGCGATGGCTACACCTTC. The V and J genes are TRBV7-2 and TRBJ1-2, with D uncertain. Trimming left V 3 bases short and J 6 bases short, with 14 bases between. Germline CDR1 and CDR2: SGHTA and FQGNSA. This CDR3 contains 14 residues. Based on the CDR3 plus reference TRBV7-2 and TRBJ1-2, the full variable domain is GAGVSQSPSNKVTEKGKDVELRCDPISGHTALYWYRQSLGQGLEFLIYFQGNSAPDKSGLPSDRFSAERTGGSVSTLTIQRTQQEDSAVYLCASSLIGRGDGYTFGSGTRLTVV.

The rearrangement uses TRBV18 and TRBJ1-3; the match to TRBD1 covers 9 bases. The CDR3 extends over 17 amino acids. The V gene's germline CDR1 is KGHSH and CDR2 LQKENI. J lost 0 bases, V lost 3 bases, and 6 bases had no gene match. The chain's CDR3 is CASSPSGQGHSGNTIYF. The CDR3 DNA follows: TGTGCCAGCTCACCGTCTGGACAGGGGCACTCTGGAAACACCATATATTTT. Complete variable domain (other parts from reference TRBV18 and TRBJ1-3): NAGVMQNPRHLVRRRGQEARLRCSPMKGHSHVYWYRQLPEEGLKFMVYLQKENIIDESGMPKERFSAEFPKEGPSILRIQQVVRGDSAAYFCASSPSGQGHSGNTIYFGEGSWLTVV.

The chain links TRBV7-9 to TRBJ1-2; unclear D gene. The ends were cut back, 2 bases at V and 9 bases at J, with 10 bases in the middle. Germline V CDR1 and CDR2: SEHNR, FQNEAQ (reference sequence). The length of the CDR3 is 12 residues. This chain's CDR3 is CASSLIRDSYTF. CDR3 DNA: TGTGCCAGCAGCTTAATAAGGGATAGCTACACCTTC. Drawing the rest from reference TRBV7-9 and TRBJ1-2, the complete variable domain is DTGVSQNPRHKITKRGQNVTFRCDPISEHNRLYWYRQTLGQGPEFLTYFQNEAQLEKSRLLSDRFSAERPKGSFSTLEIQRTEQGDSAMYLCASSLIRDSYTFGSGTRLTVV.

In the case of this clone: This sample also contains other DNA sequences that code for the same CDR3. This chain joins TRBV9 and TRBJ1-5; no definite D call. The germline CDR1 and CDR2 sequences are SGDLS and YYNGEE. The V gene lost 0 bases and the J gene lost 1 base, with 8 bases spanning the gap. The CDR3 has 15 residues. This CDR3 is CASSVGPLSNQPQHF. CDR3 in DNA: TGTGCCAGCAGCGTAGGGCCTCTAAGCAATCAGCCCCAGCATTTT.

The table lists this clone with a count of one. The chain uses TRBV19 and TRBJ1-1; D perhaps matches TRBD1 (6 bases). Germline loops: CDR1 LNHDA, CDR2 SQIVND (reference sequence). Trimming left V 9 bases short and J 2 bases short, with 16 bases between. The CDR3 is made up of 14 amino acids. The CDR3 spells CASRRGGPNTEAFF. DNA of the CDR3: TGTGCCAGCCGCCGGGGGGGCCCTAACACTGAAGCTTTCTTT.

The chain combines TRBV18 with TRBJ2-3; 10 positions agree with TRBD2. With V trimmed by 0 bases and J by 4 bases, 10 bases remained unmatched. The CDR3 sequence is 18 residues long. Germline CDR1 reads KGHSH; CDR2 reads LQKENI. The CDR3: CASSPPGSGGAFADTQYF. The CDR3 region has the DNA TGTGCCAGCTCACCACCCGGGAGCGGGGGGGCTTTCGCAGATACGCAGTATTTT.

CDR3 in DNA: TGTGCCACCAGTGATTTGGGGACAGGGCAAGAGACCCAGTACTTC. It translates to CATSDLGTGQETQYF. This chain joins TRBV24-1 and TRBJ2-5; TRBD1 agrees at 9 bases. This CDR3 is built from 15 residues. Germline V gene lookup returns CDR1 KGHDR and CDR2 SFDVKD. V lost 0 bases to trimming and J lost 2 bases; unmatched junction nucleotides: 0.

The chain carries TRBV7-9 and TRBJ1-3, with TRBD1 as a possible D gene (5 bases). Per the germline V gene, CDR1 is SEHNR and CDR2 is FQNEAQ (reference sequence). This CDR3 is built from 13 residues. Trimming removed 4 bases from V and 4 bases from J, with 8 bases in between. In DNA, the CDR3 is TGTGCCAGCAGCTCCCGGACAGGAAACACCATATATTTT. It yields the protein CASSSRTGNTIYF.

This chain links TRBV18 with TRBJ1-2, with D possibly TRBD1 on 5 matching bases. V lost 2 bases and J lost 0, with 10 bases in between. Looked up from germline, CDR1 is KGHSH and CDR2 is LQKENI. The CDR3 is 15 amino acids. The CDR3 sequence: CASSPETATNYGYTF. Written as DNA, the CDR3 is TGTGCCAGCTCACCAGAGACAGCTACTAACTATGGCTACACCTTC.

The rearrangement links TRBV28 to TRBJ1-2; weak D call: TRBD1 (5 bases). The CDR3 has 15 residues. Germline V gene lookup returns CDR1 MDHEN and CDR2 SYDVKM. V lost 3 bases, J lost 4 bases, and 15 bases lay in between. Written as DNA, the CDR3 is TGTGCCAGCAGTTTTGAGTGGGGCGCGGGCTATGGCTACACCTTC. Its protein product is CASSFEWGAGYGYTF.

This chain links TRBV7-2 with TRBJ2-7, with D hard to call. The CDR3 has 13 amino acids. CDR1 and CDR2 (germline): SGHTA, FQGNSA. Trimming removed 2 bases from V and 5 bases from J, with 10 bases in between. CDR3 sequence (DNA): TGTGCCAGCAGCTTATCATATAACCACGAGCAGTACTTC. It codes for CASSLSYNHEQYF.

The CDR3: CASSLSRAGTTDTQYF. CDR3 in DNA: TGCGCCAGCAGCTTGTCCCGAGCGGGGACCACAGATACGCAGTATTTT. V is TRBV5-1 and J is TRBJ2-3; 7 bases map to TRBD2. This CDR3 has 16 residues. The germline V gene has CDR1 SGHRS and CDR2 YFSETQ. After removal of 1 base from V and 2 bases from J, the junction contained 7 bases not matched to a gene.

A remark on this clone: Additional DNA sequences in this sample encode the identical CDR3. The chain recombines TRBV4-3 with TRBJ2-5; 9 nucleotides match TRBD1. J was trimmed by 5 bases and V by 0 bases; bases with no gene match: 7. The CDR3 runs 16 residues. Germline V gene sequence: CDR1 LGHNA, CDR2 YSLEER. CDR3 in amino acids: CASSQDYRTGEETQYF. The CDR3 DNA reads TGCGCCAGCAGCCAAGATTATAGGACAGGGGAGGAGACCCAGTACTTC.

This clone showed up just once. V gene TRBV7-9 combines with J gene TRBJ1-1; perhaps TRBD1 as D (5 bases). The CDR3 covers 14 residues. Germline V gene sequence: CDR1 SEHNR, CDR2 FQNEAQ (reference sequence). Trimming shortened V by 3 bases and J by 7 bases, and 15 bases separated the two germline ends. The CDR3, as DNA: TGTGCCAGCAGCTTTCCCGGGGGGACGGTTGAAGCTTTCTTT. It specifies CASSFPGGTVEAFF.

The V and J genes are TRBV10-3 and TRBJ2-1; 12 bases fit TRBD1. Germline V lookup: CDR1 ENHRY, CDR2 SYGVKD. After removal of 5 bases from V and 7 bases from J, the junction contained 6 bases not matched to a gene. This CDR3 is built from 15 residues. This CDR3 is CAISPGQGASNEQFF. Written as DNA, the CDR3 is TGTGCCATCAGTCCGGGACAGGGGGCCTCTAATGAGCAGTTCTTC.

The chain recombines TRBV28 with TRBJ1-1; D perhaps matches TRBD1 (5 bases). CDR1 and CDR2 from the germline V gene are MDHEN and SYDVKM. This CDR3 is 14 amino acids long. V was cut by 4 bases and J by 0 bases, with 9 bases left in between. The CDR3 DNA reads as TGTGCCAGCAGTTGGTCAGGGATGAACACTGAAGCTTTCTTT. It specifies CASSWSGMNTEAFF.

J is TRBJ1-6 and V is TRBV5-1; the D gene is possibly TRBD1 (6 bases). V shed 5 bases and J shed 7 bases, with 16 bases lying between them. Germline V gene sequence: CDR1 SGHRS, CDR2 YFSETQ. The CDR3 spans 15 residues. CDR3 nucleotides: TGCGCCAGCAGATCCCTTCGGGACATGAATTCACCCCTCCACTTT. Translated: CASRSLRDMNSPLHF.

The V gene is TRBV11-2, the J gene TRBJ2-3; a possible D gene is TRBD2 (5 bases). The V gene's germline CDR1 is SGHAT and CDR2 FQNNGV. V lost 3 bases and J 0 bases, leaving 10 bases between the germline ends. The CDR3 is 15 residues long. The DNA for the CDR3 is TGTGCCAGCAGCTTCGGAGGAACTAGCACAGATACGCAGTATTTT. Translated: CASSFGGTSTDTQYF.

The chain couples TRBV27 to TRBJ1-6, with D uncertain. The germline V gene has CDR1 MNHEY and CDR2 SMNVEV (reference sequence). Between the trimmed V and J ends, which lost 1 base and 5 bases, there was a span of 9 bases. CDR3 size: 15 residues. CDR3 DNA: TGTGCCAGCAGTTTATATGGGCGGAATAATTCACCCCTCCACTTT. Protein: CASSLYGRNNSPLHF.

For the CDR3, the DNA is TGTGCCAGTATCCCCCTCAGCAAGGGGCACACTGAAGCTTTCTTT. Translation: CASIPLSKGHTEAFF. This rearrangement joins TRBV19 to TRBJ1-1; weak D call: TRBD1 (5 bases). Germline lookup yields CDR1 LNHDA and CDR2 SQIVND (reference sequence). The V and J ends lost 7 bases and 3 bases respectively, with 18 bases between them. The CDR3 is 15 residues long.

The rearrangement links TRBV12-3 or TRBV12-4 to TRBJ1-5, with TRBD1 as a possible D gene (5 bases). Trimming took 3 bases from V and 16 from J, leaving 16 bases between them. This CDR3 has 12 residues. The CDR3: CASSLDGTPGHF. As DNA, the CDR3 is TGTGCCAGCAGTTTGGACGGGACCCCAGGACATTTT.

The chain combines TRBV3-1 (or the pseudogene TRBV3-2) with TRBJ2-7; TRBD1 or TRBD2 may be the D gene (6 bases each). The CDR3 extends over 14 amino acids. CDR1 and CDR2 from the germline V gene are LGHDT and YNNKEL (reference sequence). The V end was cut by 5 bases, the J end by 2 bases, with 13 bases between. This chain's CDR3 is CASSGGPIAYEQYF. The CDR3 nucleotides read TGTGCCAGCAGCGGGGGGCCTATTGCCTACGAGCAGTACTTC.

This chain joins TRBV30 and TRBJ1-3; tentatively, D is TRBD1 (5 bases). The CDR3 contains 15 residues. In germline, CDR1 is GTSNPN, CDR2 SVGIG (reference sequence). The germline V and J ends were trimmed by 4 bases and 0 bases, with 13 bases remaining between them. The CDR3 spells CAWTGTGHSGNTIYF. DNA for the CDR3: TGTGCCTGGACCGGAACAGGACACTCTGGAAACACCATATATTTT.

This clone was found a few times. V gene TRBV14 combines with J gene TRBJ1-4, with 9 bases lining up with TRBD1. Germline V lookup: CDR1 SGHDN, CDR2 FVKESK. J was trimmed by 6 bases and V by 2 bases; bases with no gene match: 10. The CDR3 is 17 residues long. The CDR3 nucleotides read TGTGCCAGCAGCCAACCTTTCGGACAGGGGAGCCATGAAAAACTGTTTTTT. It encodes CASSQPFGQGSHEKLFF.

Regarding this clone: The sample has other DNA sequences that encode this CDR3 too. The chain has TRBV3-1 (or the pseudogene TRBV3-2) and TRBJ1-3; perhaps TRBD1 as D (6 bases). CDR3 size: 14 residues. The ends were cut back, 4 bases at V and 0 bases at J, with 7 bases in the middle. Looked up from germline, CDR1 is LGHDT and CDR2 is YNNKEL (reference sequence). The CDR3 DNA follows: TGTGCCAGCAGCCCGACAGGCTCTGGAAACACCATATATTTT. It encodes CASSPTGSGNTIYF.

V gene TRBV5-4 combines with J gene TRBJ2-3; 16 bases match TRBD2. Per the germline V gene, CDR1 is SGHNT and CDR2 is YYREEE (reference sequence). V gave up 4 bases and J gave up 4 bases; unmatched junction bases: 6. The CDR3 runs to 17 residues. The CDR3 sequence: CASSAGLAGGSADTQYF. The CDR3 coding sequence is TGTGCCAGCAGCGCGGGACTAGCGGGGGGGAGCGCAGATACGCAGTATTTT.